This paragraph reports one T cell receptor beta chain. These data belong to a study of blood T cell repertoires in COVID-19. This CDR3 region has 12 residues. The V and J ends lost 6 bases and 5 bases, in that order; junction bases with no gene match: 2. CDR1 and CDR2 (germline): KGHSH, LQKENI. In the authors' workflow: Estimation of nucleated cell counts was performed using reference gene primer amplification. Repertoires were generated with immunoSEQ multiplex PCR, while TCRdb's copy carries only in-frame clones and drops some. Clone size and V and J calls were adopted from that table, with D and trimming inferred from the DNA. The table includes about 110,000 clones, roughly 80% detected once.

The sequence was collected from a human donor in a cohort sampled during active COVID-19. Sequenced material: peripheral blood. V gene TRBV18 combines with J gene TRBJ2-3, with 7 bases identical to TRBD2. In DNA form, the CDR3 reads TGTGCCAGCTCGCGCGGGGGAGATACGCAGTATTTT. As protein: CASSRGGDTQYF.